The entry that follows covers one TCR beta chain sequence. Its antigen is not identified. The CDR3 totals 18 residues. The ends were cut back, 2 bases at V and 1 base at J, with 18 bases in the middle. Germline lookup yields CDR1 MDHEN and CDR2 SYDVKM. A second roughly 7 to 11 cycle PCR used barcoded and J-beta primers. Through a template-switch adaptor with 12 random nucleotides, each cDNA molecule received a tag. MiXCR, applied by TCRdb to the 5' RACE reads, yields one record per CDR3 protein. The sample contains around 600,000 distinct CDR3 sequences, 40% to 50% of which appear only once. These data are taken from a study of blood T cells in healthy people across ages. Study-level points and caveats: Estimates drawn from one million T cells were deemed to understate diversity.

The sequenced sample was blood. The genes are TRBV28 and TRBJ1-5; D is undetermined. This clonotype originated in a man older than 75 in good health. The CDR3 reads CASSLRIGLARSNQPQHF. CDR3 sequence (DNA): TGTGCCAGCAGTTTAAGAATAGGATTGGCCCGCAGCAATCAGCCCCAGCATTTT.